This T cell receptor beta chain was found in a study of monozygotic twins with inflammatory bowel disease. Eight reactions per sample, run separately, yielded cDNA. Each UMI harboured a 6-nucleotide sample barcode and was appended via template switching. TCRdb re-called the 5' RACE reads, yielding one record per CDR3 amino acid sequence without DNA. Recorded here are more than 300,000 distinct CDR3 sequences; the top ten clones represent less than 6.5%. Germline CDR1 is SQVTM and CDR2 is ANQGSEA. CDR3 length: 13 amino acids. Notes on this clonotype: Antigen: not known.

The study, taken as a whole, reports: Lower sharing of clonotypes with other individuals was seen in IBD patients than in healthy twins. This was most marked in patients showing signs of disease activity. TCRbeta inverse Simpson diversity was decreased in IBD patients versus healthy co-twins.

The sequenced sample consisted of blood. This receptor was taken from a human donor with ulcerative colitis or Crohn's disease, or a healthy co-twin of an affected twin (not recorded which). The chain has TRBV29-1 and TRBJ2-1; TCRdb selects TRBD1, and the lack of DNA leaves this call unchecked. The CDR3 loop reads CSVRGQPYNEQFF.